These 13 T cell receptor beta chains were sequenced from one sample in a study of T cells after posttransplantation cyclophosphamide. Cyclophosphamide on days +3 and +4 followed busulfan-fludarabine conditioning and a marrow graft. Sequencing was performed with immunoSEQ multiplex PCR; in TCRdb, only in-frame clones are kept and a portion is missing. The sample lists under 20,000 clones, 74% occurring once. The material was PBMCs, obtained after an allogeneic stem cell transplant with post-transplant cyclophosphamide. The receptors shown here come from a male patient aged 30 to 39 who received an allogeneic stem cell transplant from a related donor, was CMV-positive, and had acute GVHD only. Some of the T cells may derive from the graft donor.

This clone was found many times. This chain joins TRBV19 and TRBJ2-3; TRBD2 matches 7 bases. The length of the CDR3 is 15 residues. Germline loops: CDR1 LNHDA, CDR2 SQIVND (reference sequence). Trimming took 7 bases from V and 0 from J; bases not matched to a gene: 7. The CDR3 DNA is TGTGCCAGTAAACCGGGACTAACTAGCACAGATACGCAGTATTTT. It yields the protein CASKPGLTSTDTQYF. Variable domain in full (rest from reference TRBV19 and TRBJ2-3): DGGITQSPKYLFRKEGQNVTLSCEQNLNHDAMYWYRQDPGQGLRLIYYSQIVNDFQKGDIAEGYSVSREKKESFPLTVTSAQKNPTAFYLCASKPGLTSTDTQYFGPGTRLTVL.

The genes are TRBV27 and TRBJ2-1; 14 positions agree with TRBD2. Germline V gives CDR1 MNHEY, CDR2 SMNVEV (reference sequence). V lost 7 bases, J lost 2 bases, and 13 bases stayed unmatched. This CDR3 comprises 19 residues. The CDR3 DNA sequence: TGTGCCAGCAAAATGGGGAAGACTAGCGGGGGGGCAGCCTACAATGAGCAGTTCTTC. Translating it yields CASKMGKTSGGAAYNEQFF.

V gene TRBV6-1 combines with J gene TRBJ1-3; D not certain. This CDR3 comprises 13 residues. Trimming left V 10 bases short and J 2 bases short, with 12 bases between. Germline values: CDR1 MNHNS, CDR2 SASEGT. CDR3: CATRELAGNTIYF. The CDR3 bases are TGTGCCACTCGTGAGTTGGCTGGAAACACCATATATTTT.

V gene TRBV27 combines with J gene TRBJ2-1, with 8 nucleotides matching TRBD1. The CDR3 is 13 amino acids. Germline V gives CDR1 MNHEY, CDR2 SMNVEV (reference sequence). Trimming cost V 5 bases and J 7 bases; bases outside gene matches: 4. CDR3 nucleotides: TGTGCCAGCAGTCCCCGGACAGGGAATGAGCAGTTCTTC. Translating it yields CASSPRTGNEQFF.

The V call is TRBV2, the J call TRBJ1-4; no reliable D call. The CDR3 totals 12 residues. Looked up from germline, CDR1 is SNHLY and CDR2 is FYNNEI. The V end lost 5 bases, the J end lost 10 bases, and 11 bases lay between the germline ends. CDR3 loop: CASSPVSVKLFF. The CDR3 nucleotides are TGTGCCAGCAGTCCGGTATCGGTAAAACTGTTTTTT.

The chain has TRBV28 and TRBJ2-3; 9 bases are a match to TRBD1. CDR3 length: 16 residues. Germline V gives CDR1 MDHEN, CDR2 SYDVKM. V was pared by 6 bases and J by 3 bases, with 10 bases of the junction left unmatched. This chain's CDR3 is CASRPARQGGTDTQYF. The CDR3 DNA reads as TGTGCCAGCAGACCAGCTCGACAGGGGGGAACAGATACGCAGTATTTT.

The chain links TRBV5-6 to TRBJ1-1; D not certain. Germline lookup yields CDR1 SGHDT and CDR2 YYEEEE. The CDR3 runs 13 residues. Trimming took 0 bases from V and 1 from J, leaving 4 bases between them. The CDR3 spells CASSLAGNTEAFF. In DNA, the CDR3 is TGTGCCAGCAGCTTGGCCGGGAACACTGAAGCTTTCTTT.

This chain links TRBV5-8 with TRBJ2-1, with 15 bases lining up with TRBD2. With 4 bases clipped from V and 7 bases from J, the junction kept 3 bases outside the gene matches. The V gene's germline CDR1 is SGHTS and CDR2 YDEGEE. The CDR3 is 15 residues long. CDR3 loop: CASSQGLAGGNEQFF. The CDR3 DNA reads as TGTGCCAGCAGCCAGGGACTAGCGGGGGGTAATGAGCAGTTCTTC.

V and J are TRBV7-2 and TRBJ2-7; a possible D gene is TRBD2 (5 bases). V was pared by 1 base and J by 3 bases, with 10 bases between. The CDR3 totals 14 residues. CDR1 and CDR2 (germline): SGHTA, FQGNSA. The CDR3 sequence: CASSLGVGSYEQYF. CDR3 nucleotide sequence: TGTGCCAGCAGCTTAGGGGTGGGGAGCTACGAGCAGTACTTC.

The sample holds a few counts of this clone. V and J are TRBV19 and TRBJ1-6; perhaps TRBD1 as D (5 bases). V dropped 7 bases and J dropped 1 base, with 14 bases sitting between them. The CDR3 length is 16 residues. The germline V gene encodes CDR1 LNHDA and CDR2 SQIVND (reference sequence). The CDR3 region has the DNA TGTGCCAGTACCTCGAGGGGAGGATCCTATAATTCACCCCTCCACTTT. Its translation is CASTSRGGSYNSPLHF.

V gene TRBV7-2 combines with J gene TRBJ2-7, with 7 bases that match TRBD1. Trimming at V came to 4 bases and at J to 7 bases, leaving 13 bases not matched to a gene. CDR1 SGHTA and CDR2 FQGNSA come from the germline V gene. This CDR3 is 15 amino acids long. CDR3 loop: CASSSTGVGAVEQYF. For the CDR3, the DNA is TGTGCCAGCAGCTCAACAGGGGTAGGGGCCGTTGAGCAGTACTTC.

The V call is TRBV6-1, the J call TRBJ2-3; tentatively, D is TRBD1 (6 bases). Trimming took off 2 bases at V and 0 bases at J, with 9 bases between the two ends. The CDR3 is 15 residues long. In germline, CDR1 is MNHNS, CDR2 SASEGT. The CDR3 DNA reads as TGTGCCAGCAGTGAATGGGGGCAGAGCACAGATACGCAGTATTTT. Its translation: CASSEWGQSTDTQYF.

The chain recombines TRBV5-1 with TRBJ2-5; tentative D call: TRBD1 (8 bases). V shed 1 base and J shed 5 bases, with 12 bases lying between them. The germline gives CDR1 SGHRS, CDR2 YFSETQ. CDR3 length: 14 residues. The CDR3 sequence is CASSLLQGGETQYF. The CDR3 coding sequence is TGCGCCAGCAGCTTGTTACAGGGGGGGGAGACCCAGTACTTC.